This TCR beta chain was profiled in a study of regulatory T cells in long-lasting Graves disease. Construction of TCR beta libraries relied on iRepertoire HTBI primers and on Arm-PCR targeting CDR3 regions. One entry per CDR3 protein results from TCRdb running MiXCR on the multiplex PCR reads. The sample has roughly 300,000 distinct CDR3 sequences; 15% to 20% are singletons. Findings and caveats of the study: It was in persistent disease that TRBV28, TRBJ1-2 and TRBJ2-5 were favored.

Time point reported: persistent/refractory GD, antithyroid drugs over 5 years with positive TRAb. TCR sequences were obtained from RNA taken from PBMCs. Concerning this clonotype itself: Its antigen remains unknown.

Per germline, CDR1 MNHNS and CDR2 SASEGT. CDR3 size: 15 residues. Trimming removed 3 bases from V and 5 bases from J, with 17 bases in between. This clonotype was obtained from a female donor with Graves disease. J is TRBJ2-7 and V is TRBV6-1; D is perhaps TRBD1 (5 bases). The source material was peripheral blood mononuclear cells (PBMCs), sampled when the disease was refractory, from a patient treated with antithyroid drugs. The CDR3 reads CASSDISRTGNEQYF. The CDR3 nucleotides are TGTGCCAGCAGTGATATCTCTCGTACAGGAAACGAGCAGTACTTC.